Shown below are 16 T cell receptor beta chains from a single sample sequenced in a study of cytomegalovirus exposure and HLA in healthy donors. With 60 Vbeta and 13 Jbeta primers, the PCR was carried out. The table came from immunoSEQ multiplex PCR; TCRdb's copy has only in-frame clones and leaves some out. Here the sample spans 150,000 to 200,000 clones, over 80% being singletons. Sequenced material: PBMCs. Receptors originate from a man aged 35 to 55 in good health and CMV-seronegative.

The CDR3 DNA follows: TGTGCCAGCAGCTCGGGACAGGGAATCAATCAGCCCCAGCATTTT. Protein: CASSSGQGINQPQHF. This chain joins TRBV5-4 and TRBJ1-5; TRBD1 aligns across 9 bases. The CDR3 has 15 amino acids. Trimming removed 3 bases from V and 3 bases from J; junction bases left unmatched: 4. Germline CDR1 reads SGHNT; CDR2 reads YYREEE (reference sequence).

The chain joins TRBV19 to TRBJ2-1, with a tentative D call TRBD2 (5 bases). This CDR3 has 15 residues. Trimming shortened V by 6 bases and J by 2 bases, and 14 bases separated the two germline ends. The germline CDR1 and CDR2 sequences are LNHDA and SQIVND (reference sequence). In nucleotides, the CDR3 is TGTGCCAGTAGGCCCTTAGCGCGAACCTACAATGAGCAGTTCTTC. This translates into CASRPLARTYNEQFF. Combining the CDR3 with reference TRBV19 and TRBJ2-1 gives the whole variable domain DGGITQSPKYLFRKEGQNVTLSCEQNLNHDAMYWYRQDPGQGLRLIYYSQIVNDFQKGDIAEGYSVSREKKESFPLTVTSAQKNPTAFYLCASRPLARTYNEQFFGPGTRLTVL.

This clone was seen only a few times. The sample has other DNA sequences that encode this CDR3 too. This rearrangement joins TRBV5-5 to TRBJ1-5; D gene ambiguous. Trimming removed 0 bases from V and 2 bases from J, with 6 bases in between. This CDR3 is 14 amino acids long. Germline-derived CDR1 and CDR2 are SGHKS and YYEKEE (reference sequence). The CDR3 DNA is TGTGCCAGCAGCTTGGAGGCGGGCAATCAGCCCCAGCATTTT. This translates into CASSLEAGNQPQHF.

V usage is TRBV19 and J usage is TRBJ2-1; possible D gene TRBD2, 6 bases. Germline values: CDR1 LNHDA, CDR2 SQIVND (reference sequence). The CDR3 length is 14 residues. V was clipped by 7 bases and J by 5 bases, with 15 bases between them. The CDR3 reads CASKQVWGDNEQFF. CDR3 in DNA: TGTGCCAGTAAACAGGTGTGGGGGGACAATGAGCAGTTCTTC.

This chain connects TRBV6-6 to TRBJ2-1, with 7 bases identical to TRBD2. The CDR3 has 14 residues. The germline gives CDR1 MNHNY, CDR2 SVGAGI (reference sequence). With V trimmed by 8 bases and J by 7 bases, 11 bases remained unmatched. The CDR3, as DNA: TGTGCCAGCTCCCTCCGGGCGGGAGCGAATGAGCAGTTCTTC. This gives the protein CASSLRAGANEQFF.

This chain connects TRBV19 to TRBJ2-2; the D gene is possibly TRBD2 (6 bases). Between the trimmed V and J ends, which lost 10 bases and 4 bases, there was a span of 16 bases. CDR1 and CDR2 (germline): LNHDA, SQIVND (reference sequence). The CDR3 is made up of 14 amino acids. DNA of the CDR3: TGTGCCACCAAGGGGCCTAGCGTCACCGGGGAGCTGTTTTTT. Encoded protein: CATKGPSVTGELFF.

This clone appeared once. The gene calls are TRBV5-8 and TRBJ2-3; D gene ambiguous. The V gene's germline CDR1 is SGHTS and CDR2 YDEGEE. This CDR3 is built from 14 residues. Trimming cost V 1 base and J 2 bases, with 8 bases left between them. The CDR3 is CASSLMENTDTQYF. DNA for the CDR3: TGTGCCAGCAGCTTGATGGAGAACACAGATACGCAGTATTTT.

The chain couples TRBV28 to TRBJ2-1; D is perhaps TRBD2 (6 bases). The CDR3 is 15 amino acids. Trimming removed 7 bases from V and 9 bases from J, with 22 bases in between. From germline, CDR1 is MDHEN and CDR2 SYDVKM. The CDR3 protein is CASTEEGAAVTEQFF. The CDR3 bases are TGTGCCAGCACCGAGGAGGGTGCTGCGGTAACTGAGCAGTTCTTC.

The chain links TRBV28 to TRBJ2-7, with a possible D match to TRBD1 (6 bases). The CDR3 is made up of 16 amino acids. Trimming stripped 8 bases from V and 4 bases from J, with 24 bases between. CDR1 and CDR2 (germline): MDHEN, SYDVKM. The CDR3 loop reads CASRGDIEGRIYEQYF. CDR3 coding DNA: TGTGCCAGCCGAGGGGACATAGAGGGGAGAATATACGAGCAGTACTTC. Variable domain in full (rest from reference TRBV28 and TRBJ2-7): DVKVTQSSRYLVKRTGEKVFLECVQDMDHENMFWYRQDPGLGLRLIYFSYDVKMKEKGDIPEGYSVSREKKERFSLILESASTNQTSMYLCASRGDIEGRIYEQYFGPGTRLTVT.

The J gene is TRBJ2-3, the V gene TRBV28; D possibly corresponds to TRBD1 (7 bases). V was cut by 3 bases and J by 0 bases, with 13 bases left in between. The CDR3 loop spans 16 amino acids. In germline, CDR1 is MDHEN, CDR2 SYDVKM. As DNA, the CDR3 is TGTGCCAGCAGTTTCTCCCCAGGGGGGAGCACAGATACGCAGTATTTT. Its protein product is CASSFSPGGSTDTQYF.

The chain links TRBV28 to TRBJ2-5; 8 bases are a match to TRBD2. Germline CDR1 MDHEN, CDR2 SYDVKM. Trimming removed 2 bases from V and 1 base from J; junction bases left unmatched: 9. The CDR3 runs to 17 residues. DNA for the CDR3: TGTGCCAGCAGTTTAGGGTGGAGCGGGAGTCGCCAAGAGACCCAGTACTTC. Translating it yields CASSLGWSGSRQETQYF.

The J gene is TRBJ1-1, the V gene TRBV28; D remains ambiguous. Per germline, CDR1 MDHEN and CDR2 SYDVKM. Trimming pared 7 bases from V and 3 bases from J, leaving 6 bases between. This CDR3 spans 11 amino acids. Here the CDR3 reads CASTTDTEAFF. CDR3 in DNA: TGTGCCAGCACCACGGACACTGAAGCTTTCTTT.

The gene calls are TRBV19 and TRBJ1-1, with unresolved D. The CDR3 runs 14 residues. Between the trimmed V and J ends, which lost 6 bases and 2 bases, there was a span of 13 bases. Germline V gene data show CDR1 as LNHDA and CDR2 as SQIVND (reference sequence). Here the CDR3 reads CASRTTTGNTEAFF. CDR3 DNA: TGTGCCAGTAGAACTACGACGGGTAACACTGAAGCTTTCTTT.

There are a few counts of this clone. The CDR3 coding sequence is TGTGCCAGCAGTTACATCAGGGGTCAGCCCCAGCATTTT. Protein sequence: CASSYIRGQPQHF. This sequence joins TRBV6-5 and TRBJ1-5; D perhaps matches TRBD1 (6 bases). Germline V CDR1 and CDR2: MNHEY, SVGAGI. The V end lost 2 bases, the J end lost 6 bases, and 8 bases lay between the germline ends. The CDR3 is made up of 13 amino acids.

The chain uses TRBV7-3 and TRBJ2-1, with TRBD2 matching over 13 bases. With 5 bases clipped from V and 7 bases from J, the junction kept 8 bases outside the gene matches. CDR1 is SGHTA, CDR2 FQGTGA, per germline. This CDR3 comprises 16 residues. The CDR3 region has the DNA TGTGCCAGCAGCCGTCGGACTAGCGGGAGTCTAAATGAGCAGTTCTTC. It codes for CASSRRTSGSLNEQFF.

The chain links TRBV11-3 to TRBJ1-3; unclear D gene. Trimming took off 1 base at V and 8 bases at J, with 9 bases between the two ends. Germline V lookup: CDR1 SGHNT, CDR2 YENEEA. CDR3 length: 13 amino acids. CDR3 sequence (DNA): TGTGCCAGCAGCTTAGGAGCAGAGGACACCATATATTTT. It encodes CASSLGAEDTIYF.